Listed below are T cell receptor beta chains from one sample, sequenced in a study of OX40 agonist ivuxolimab in advanced cancers. TCRdb keeps only in-frame clones here, not all; method: immunoSEQ multiplex PCR. This table has fewer than 85,000 clones, 80% to 85% appearing once. Sequencing used CD4+ or CD8+ T cells sorted from blood, obtained in a trial of the OX40 agonist ivuxolimab. These receptors all come from an adult with an advanced solid tumor such as melanoma, head and neck, liver or kidney cancer. CDR3s include the opening cysteine and the closing phenylalanine or tryptophan. D genes are given only for firm matches. The size field is filled for only some rows; it gives once, few, many or a size class.

>NA|NA|TRBV2|TRBJ2-5
TGTGCCAGCAGACATCGGGCCGTGCAAGAGACCCAGTACTTC
CASRHRAVQETQYF
>NA|TRBD1|TRBV27|TRBJ1-3
TGTGCCAGCAGTACCCAGGGACAGGGTTACGGAAACACCATATATTTT
CASSTQGQGYGNTIYF
>NA|TRBD2|TRBV19|TRBJ2-7
TGTGCCAGTAGTATTGGGACTAGCACCTACGAGCAGTACTTC
CASSIGTSTYEQYF
>NA|NA|TRBV15|TRBJ1-5
TGTGCCACCAGCAGAGTGGCCAGGTCGGGCTTTAGCAATCAGCCCCAGCATTTT
CATSRVARSGFSNQPQHF
>NA|NA|TRBV9|TRBJ2-7
TGTGCCAGCAGCCCCAACCCGACACCTAACTACGAGCAGTACTTC
CASSPNPTPNYEQYF
>many|TRBD1|TRBV2|TRBJ1-6
TGTGCCAGCACCCCGCGTGCAGGGGGGAACAATTCACCCCTCCACTTT
CASTPRAGGNNSPLHF
>NA|NA|TRBV10-3|TRBJ1-1
TGTGCCATCAGTGAAGAAGGGACGATAACTGAAGCTTTCTTT
CAISEEGTITEAFF
>NA|TRBD1|TRBV9|TRBJ1-2
TGTGCCAGCAGCGGAAACAGGGGGCGCAGCTATGGCTACACCTTC
CASSGNRGRSYGYTF
>NA|TRBD2|TRBV7-2|TRBJ2-1
TGTGCCAGCAGCTTAGAGGGAGCGGGGGGGCAGTATGAGCAGTTCTTC
CASSLEGAGGQYEQFF
>NA|NA|TRBV5-1|TRBJ1-1
TGCGCCAGCAGCTCTGGGACGGTAATTGAAGCTTTCTTT
CASSSGTVIEAFF
>NA|TRBD1|TRBV10-3|TRBJ1-5
TGTGCCATTGCGGGACAGCTTGATCAGCCCCAGCATTTT
CAIAGQLDQPQHF
>NA|NA|TRBV18|TRBJ1-5
TGTGCCAGCTCACCTAAAGGAGTTGTAGGCAATCAGCCCCAGCATTTT
CASSPKGVVGNQPQHF
>NA|NA|TRBV18|TRBJ1-2
TGTGCCAGCTCACCACAAGGAGGCCTCTATGGCTACACCTTC
CASSPQGGLYGYTF
>NA|NA|TRBV5-1|TRBJ2-5
TGCGCCAGCAGCTTGGCCTCGAGAGAGACCCAGTACTTC
CASSLASRETQYF
>few|NA|TRBV9|TRBJ1-2
TGTGCCAGCAGCCCCGTGGCCAACTATGGCTACACCTTC
CASSPVANYGYTF
>NA|NA|TRBV16|TRBJ1-3
TGTGCCAGCAGCCCGGGCCGCTCTGGAAACACCATATATTTT
CASSPGRSGNTIYF
>once|NA|TRBV9|TRBJ2-7
TGTGCCAGCAGCACCCGACAAGAGGAGCAGTACTTC
CASSTRQEEQYF
>NA|NA|TRBV19|TRBJ1-2
TGTGCCAGTTCGGACCGACGAGGGGGCTACACCTTC
CASSDRRGGYTF
>NA|TRBD1|TRBV11-2|TRBJ1-1
TGTGCCAGCAGCTTAAGGTTTGGGGACAGGAACACTGAAGCTTTCTTT
CASSLRFGDRNTEAFF
>NA|NA|TRBV6-5|TRBJ1-2
TGTGCCAGCACCGACAGGCCAATGGGGCTCTATGGCTACACCTTC
CASTDRPMGLYGYTF
>NA|NA|TRBV2|TRBJ2-7
TGTGCCAGCAGTTTAGGAGGCATCTCCGAGCAGTACTTC
CASSLGGISEQYF
>NA|NA|TRBV5-5|TRBJ2-3
TGTGCCAGCAGCTTAGACGGGGTTTGGGCAGATACGCAGTATTTT
CASSLDGVWADTQYF
>NA|NA|TRBV7-2|TRBJ2-7
TGTGCCAGCAGGCCCAACAGGGGGGGGGAGCAGTACTTC
CASRPNRGGEQYF
>NA|TRBD1|TRBV29-1|TRBJ1-2
TGCAGCGTTGAAGAACAGGGGGAAAGCTACACCTTC
CSVEEQGESYTF
>NA|TRBD1|TRBV9|TRBJ2-5
TGTGCCAGCAGCGCTGACAGGGTTCAAGAGACCCAGTACTTC
CASSADRVQETQYF
>NA|TRBD1|TRBV7-8|TRBJ2-7
TGTGCCAGCAGCCGAGTTGGGACAGGGGCTAACGAGCAGTACTTC
CASSRVGTGANEQYF
>NA|NA|TRBV5-1|TRBJ2-2
TGCGCCAGCAGCTTGGAAGCTCGGGGCGGGTCTCACACCGGGGAGCTGTTTTTT
CASSLEARGGSHTGELFF
>NA|TRBD1|TRBV18|TRBJ1-1
TGTGCCAGCTCGCCTATGGACAGGGAGGCTTTCTTT
CASSPMDREAFF
>NA|TRBD1|TRBV5-5|TRBJ2-7
TGTGCCAGCAGCTTGATTGTGAGGACAGGGGGCCACGAGCAGTACTTC
CASSLIVRTGGHEQYF
>NA|TRBD2|TRBV5-6|TRBJ2-3
TGTGCCAGCAGCCGACTAGCGGGGGGGATGATTGGCACAGATACGCAGTATTTT
CASSRLAGGMIGTDTQYF
>NA|NA|TRBV5-4|TRBJ1-2
TGTGCCAGCAGCTTGGTTGGGGTAGGGGGAGGCTACACCTTC
CASSLVGVGGGYTF
>NA|TRBD1|TRBV5-6|TRBJ1-2
TGTGCCAGCAGCCTTCCGGACAGGAGCTATGGCTACACCTTC
CASSLPDRSYGYTF
>NA|NA|TRBV11-2|TRBJ1-2
TGTGCCAGCAGCTTGGCTGGTGTTGGCAGCCATGTCTCCTACACCTTC
CASSLAGVGSHVSYTF